This TCR beta chain was profiled in a study of blood T cell repertoires in COVID-19. The germline CDR1 and CDR2 sequences are LGHNA and YSLEER. This CDR3 is 14 amino acids long. The ends were cut back, 0 bases at V and 0 bases at J, with 5 bases in the middle. Clones were sequenced by immunoSEQ multiplex PCR, and TCRdb holds only the in-frame ones, with some missing. The repertoire holds approximately 120,000 clones, with around four fifths as singletons. The clonotype was recovered from a woman aged 60-75 years with acute or convalescent COVID-19. Sequenced: peripheral blood. The V and J genes are TRBV4-3 and TRBJ1-1; the D is unclear. CDR3 loop: CASSQDRMNTEAFF. The CDR3 region has the DNA TGCGCCAGCAGCCAAGACAGAATGAACACTGAAGCTTTCTTT.